The 6 T cell receptor beta chains reported below all come from one sample, sequenced in a study of CD8+CD57+ T cells in acquired aplastic anemia. Genomic DNA constituted the template upon which TCR beta VDJ and CDR3 profiling was performed. MiXCR, run by TCRdb on the reads, gives a single entry per CDR3 protein. The data show 180,000 or so distinct CDR3 sequences, roughly half seen once. The specimen sequenced was sorted CD4+, CD8+, or CD8+CD57+ T cells (not recorded which) from PBMCs. These receptors were collected from a human donor in good health.

The chain uses TRBV7-6 and TRBJ1-2; tentative D call: TRBD1 (5 bases). V was trimmed by 6 bases and J by 7 bases, leaving 15 bases between them. Looked up from germline, CDR1 is SGHVS and CDR2 is FNYEAQ. The CDR3 consists of 13 residues. The CDR3 coding sequence is TGTGCCAGCAGTTATAGGGGAGGGTTTGGCTACACCTTC. This translates into CASSYRGGFGYTF.

This clonotype was detected ten times or more. This sequence joins TRBV2 and TRBJ1-5, with D possibly matching TRBD1 (6 bases). This CDR3 comprises 15 residues. Trimming removed 2 bases at V and 6 bases at J, with 14 bases between. Germline assignment: CDR1 SNHLY and CDR2 FYNNEI. The DNA for the CDR3 is TGTGCCAGCAGTGAATTCTTAGCCAGGGGTCAGCCCCAGCATTTT. Its protein is CASSEFLARGQPQHF.

The chain has TRBV24-1 and TRBJ2-3, with 9 positions matching TRBD1. The CDR3 is 15 residues long. Trimming removed 4 bases from V and 1 base from J; junction bases left unmatched: 2. Germline V gene lookup returns CDR1 KGHDR and CDR2 SFDVKD. The CDR3, as DNA: TGTGCCACCAGTGAGTGGACAGGGGGCACAGATACGCAGTATTTT. Protein: CATSEWTGGTDTQYF.

This clonotype was recorded at least ten times. The chain joins TRBV6-4 to TRBJ2-7; the match to TRBD2 covers 10 bases. With 4 bases clipped from V and 5 bases from J, the junction kept 5 bases outside the gene matches. The CDR3 has 14 residues. Germline V lookup: CDR1 MRHNA, CDR2 SNTAGT. In DNA, the CDR3 is TGTGCCAGCAGTGCTCTAGCGGGAGCAGACGAGCAGTACTTC. Its translation: CASSALAGADEQYF.

This chain connects TRBV20-1 to TRBJ2-7; D gene ambiguous. The CDR3 has 14 residues. V lost 1 base to trimming and J lost 0 bases, with 10 bases between them. Per the germline V gene, CDR1 is DFQATT and CDR2 is SNEGSKA (reference sequence). The CDR3 DNA reads as TGCAGTGCTAGAGTCCCAGGAAACTCCTACGAGCAGTACTTC. The encoded protein is CSARVPGNSYEQYF.

The V and J genes are TRBV12-5 and TRBJ1-1; D is undetermined. The CDR3 is made up of 15 amino acids. The V gene's germline CDR1 is LGHNT and CDR2 FRNRAP. Trimming removed 2 bases from V and 2 bases from J, with 12 bases in between. The CDR3 sequence: CASGLNTGLNTEAFF. Here the CDR3 DNA reads TGTGCTAGTGGTTTGAACACTGGACTAAACACTGAAGCTTTCTTT. The full variable domain, completed using reference TRBV12-5 and TRBJ1-1, is DARVTQTPRHKVTEMGQEVTMRCQPILGHNTVFWYRQTMMQGLELLAYFRNRAPLDDSGMPKDRFSAEMPDATLATLKIQPSEPRDSAVYFCASGLNTGLNTEAFFGQGTRLTVV.